Shown below are 23 T cell receptor beta chains from a single sample sequenced in a study of regulatory T cells in long-lasting Graves disease. Assembly of TCR beta libraries relied on iRepertoire HTBI primers together with Arm-PCR of CDR3 regions. Each CDR3 protein gets one entry after TCRdb re-called the multiplex PCR reads with MiXCR. Among around 460,000 distinct CDR3 sequences, approximately 22% were seen once, and the ten largest hold about 12%. Time point given: persistent/refractory GD, antithyroid drugs over 5 years with positive TRAb. Extracted PBMC RNA gave rise to the TCR library. The sample was peripheral blood mononuclear cells (PBMCs), taken when the disease was refractory, from a patient treated with antithyroid drugs. The receptor source for this set is a female donor with Graves disease.

The genes are TRBV7-9 and TRBJ2-7, with 9 positions matching TRBD1. The CDR3 sequence is 17 residues long. The ends lost 5 bases at V and 1 base at J; junction bases unmatched: 12. Germline CDR1 reads SEHNR; CDR2 reads FQNEAQ (reference sequence). CDR3 DNA: TGTGCCAGCAGCGCCGCGGGGACAGGGAAACGTTCCTACGAGCAGTACTTC. It codes for CASSAAGTGKRSYEQYF. Variable domain in full (rest from reference TRBV7-9 and TRBJ2-7): DTGVSQNPRHKITKRGQNVTFRCDPISEHNRLYWYRQTLGQGPEFLTYFQNEAQLEKSRLLSDRFSAERPKGSFSTLEIQRTEQGDSAMYLCASSAAGTGKRSYEQYFGPGTRLTVT.

This clonotype has just a few counts. V and J are TRBV20-1 and TRBJ2-5; D is uncertain. This CDR3 has 15 residues. The germline CDR1 and CDR2 sequences are DFQATT and SNEGSKA (reference sequence). Trimming stripped 6 bases from V and 2 bases from J, with 19 bases between. CDR3 region: CSARGPTAVQETQYF. The DNA for the CDR3 is TGCAGTGCCCGTGGGCCAACCGCGGTACAAGAGACCCAGTACTTC.

The chain couples TRBV4-3 to TRBJ2-2; D call uncertain. CDR1 is LGHNA and CDR2 is YSLEER in the germline V gene. V lost 0 bases and J 0 bases, leaving 5 bases between the germline ends. The CDR3 is 15 amino acids. CDR3 nucleotides: TGCGCCAGCAGCCAAGAGGTTGCGAACACCGGGGAGCTGTTTTTT. Protein product: CASSQEVANTGELFF.

This clonotype occurred many times. The CDR3 bases are TGCAGTGCGGGACTGGGACTAGCGGGAAGAGAGACCCAGTACTTC. This encodes CSAGLGLAGRETQYF. This sequence joins TRBV20-1 and TRBJ2-5, with 13 bases matching TRBD2. The J segment lost 4 bases and the V segment lost 6 bases, leaving 8 bases of the junction unmatched. Germline values: CDR1 DFQATT, CDR2 SNEGSKA (reference sequence). The CDR3 has 15 amino acids.

The J gene is TRBJ2-2, the V gene TRBV2; D not certain. Deletions cut 8 bases from V and 6 bases from J, with 16 bases between. The CDR3 loop spans 14 amino acids. CDR1 is SNHLY, CDR2 FYNNEI, per germline. The CDR3 DNA sequence: TGTGCCAGCCGCCCGGATGCCCTATCCGGGGAGCTGTTTTTT. Translating it yields CASRPDALSGELFF.

This clonotype was seen only a few times. The V gene is TRBV7-2, the J gene TRBJ1-1; unclear D gene. CDR3 length: 15 amino acids. With 0 bases removed from V and 0 bases from J, the gap between germline ends came to 8 bases. The germline V gene has CDR1 SGHTA and CDR2 FQGNSA. CDR3 in amino acids: CASSLASQLNTEAFF. CDR3 sequence (DNA): TGTGCCAGCAGCTTAGCTTCACAGTTGAACACTGAAGCTTTCTTT.

This clonotype was seen many times. V and J are TRBV11-2 and TRBJ2-1, with D hard to call. The CDR3 consists of 14 residues. Germline CDR1 is SGHAT and CDR2 is FQNNGV. V was cut by 6 bases and J by 0 bases, with 9 bases left in between. CDR3 nucleotide sequence: TGTGCCAGCAGGTCTCGAAGCTCCTACAATGAGCAGTTCTTC. It encodes CASRSRSSYNEQFF.

The genes are TRBV6-1 and TRBJ2-7; 9 positions agree with TRBD1. The V segment lost 5 bases and the J segment 2 bases; nucleotides outside the gene matches: 4. Germline CDR1 MNHNS, CDR2 SASEGT. The CDR3 is made up of 14 amino acids. The CDR3 bases are TGTGCCAGCAGTACAGGGGGCCAAGCCTACGAGCAGTACTTC. It encodes CASSTGGQAYEQYF.

The sample holds many counts of this clonotype. The V call is TRBV7-3, the J call TRBJ1-1; D is perhaps TRBD1 (6 bases). The V gene's germline CDR1 is SGHTA and CDR2 FQGTGA. The V end was cut by 4 bases, the J end by 3 bases, with 12 bases between. The length of the CDR3 is 14 residues. The CDR3 nucleotides read TGTGCCAGCAGCTCAATAGCAGGGGACACTGAAGCTTTCTTT. Residues: CASSSIAGDTEAFF.

This clonotype was observed at least ten times. The J gene is TRBJ2-7, the V gene TRBV20-1; D may correspond to TRBD1 or TRBD2 (5 bases each). Germline V gives CDR1 DFQATT, CDR2 SNEGSKA (reference sequence). V gave up 4 bases and J gave up 2 bases, with 12 bases separating them. The CDR3 extends over 13 amino acids. The CDR3 nucleotides read TGCAGTGCTATCTGGTCGGGGCCCTACGAGCAGTACTTC. It encodes CSAIWSGPYEQYF.

The table lists this clonotype with many counts. The V gene is TRBV10-3, the J gene TRBJ2-5; no definite D call. The length of the CDR3 is 14 residues. V was trimmed by 3 bases and J by 2 bases, leaving 10 bases between them. Germline lookup yields CDR1 ENHRY and CDR2 SYGVKD. The CDR3 loop reads CAISDIGRQETQYF. The CDR3 bases are TGTGCCATCAGTGATATAGGTCGGCAAGAGACCCAGTACTTC.

This clonotype was counted between two and nine times. This chain links TRBV30 with TRBJ2-7; 8 nucleotides match TRBD2. J gave up 6 bases and V 4 bases, and 14 bases lay outside the gene matches. CDR1 is GTSNPN, CDR2 SVGIG, per germline (reference sequence). This CDR3 comprises 15 residues. In DNA, the CDR3 is TGTGCCTGGAAACGGCCGGCGGGAGGTGTCAGCGAGCAGTACTTC. Translated: CAWKRPAGGVSEQYF.

CDR3 residues: CASSLSTVRGYTF. The CDR3 coding sequence is TGTGCCAGCAGCCTTTCGACAGTGCGTGGCTACACCTTC. The chain carries TRBV6-1 and TRBJ2-4; tentative D call: TRBD1 (5 bases). The assigned J gene may be wrong: the sequence end matches TRBJ1-2 better. This CDR3 spans 13 amino acids. The germline gives CDR1 MNHNS, CDR2 SASEGT.

This clonotype was seen more than once but under ten times. The V gene is TRBV11-3, the J gene TRBJ2-7; 8 bases are shared with TRBD1. CDR1 is SGHNT, CDR2 YENEEA, per germline. The trim removed 3 bases at V and 1 base at J, leaving 5 bases unmatched. This CDR3 region has 15 residues. The CDR3 bases are TGTGCCAGCAGCTTCTCACAGGGGGGTTCCTACGAGCAGTACTTC. Its translation: CASSFSQGGSYEQYF.

Points on this clonotype: A much larger clonotype is one base distant, so this may be a read error. The chain is built from TRBV28 and TRBJ2-7; D gene uncertain. The ends were cut back, 6 bases at V and 3 bases at J, with 15 bases in the middle. CDR3 size: 14 residues. Germline V gene lookup returns CDR1 MDHEN and CDR2 SYDVKM. The CDR3 region is CASRRTNLNYEQYF. For the CDR3, the DNA is TGTGCCAGCAGACGAACTAACCTTAACTACGAGCAGTACTTC.

At least ten counts were recorded for this clonotype. In DNA form, the CDR3 reads TGTGCCATCAGTGAGCAATACCGGGCCCAAGAGACCCAGTACTTC. As protein: CAISEQYRAQETQYF. The rearrangement uses TRBV10-3 and TRBJ2-5; D is undetermined. The CDR3 extends over 15 amino acids. V shed 2 bases and J shed 1 base, with 11 bases lying between them. The germline V gene encodes CDR1 ENHRY and CDR2 SYGVKD.

In regard to this clonotype: A much larger clonotype is one base distant, so this may be a read error. The chain carries TRBV28 and TRBJ2-7; 8 bases fit TRBD2. The trim removed 5 bases at V and 5 bases at J, leaving 11 bases unmatched. The germline V gene has CDR1 MDHEN and CDR2 SYDVKM. The CDR3 spans 15 residues. In DNA, the CDR3 is TGTGCCAGCAGTCCCCCGGGAGGGATGAGACACGAGCAGTACTTC. Protein sequence: CASSPPGGMRHEQYF. Complete variable domain (other parts from reference TRBV28 and TRBJ2-7): DVKVTQSSRYLVKRTGEKVFLECVQDMDHENMFWYRQDPGLGLRLIYFSYDVKMKEKGDIPEGYSVSREKKERFSLILESASTNQTSMYLCASSPPGGMRHEQYFGPGTRLTVT.

The chain is built from TRBV19 and TRBJ1-5, with 8 bases matching TRBD1. CDR1 is LNHDA and CDR2 is SQIVND in the germline V gene (reference sequence). The V segment lost 5 bases and the J segment 3 bases; nucleotides outside the gene matches: 15. CDR3 length: 18 residues. This chain's CDR3 is CASSVSHRGTYNNQPQHF. In nucleotides, the CDR3 is TGTGCCAGTAGTGTATCCCACAGGGGGACGTATAACAATCAGCCCCAGCATTTT.

Ten or more counts support this clonotype. This sequence joins TRBV20-1 and TRBJ2-5; the match to TRBD2 covers 12 bases. Germline V CDR1 and CDR2: DFQATT, SNEGSKA (reference sequence). Unmatched junction bases numbered 7, after V lost 6 bases and J lost 5 bases. This CDR3 is 14 amino acids long. In nucleotides, the CDR3 is TGCAGTGCCAGGGGGCTAGCGGGAGGGGAGACCCAGTACTTC. Translating it yields CSARGLAGGETQYF.

About this clonotype: Possible read error: a much larger clone is one base away. V is TRBV6-4 and J is TRBJ1-1; 8 nucleotides agree with TRBD1. The CDR3 is 17 residues long. Looked up from germline, CDR1 is MRHNA and CDR2 is SNTAGT. The V segment lost 6 bases and the J segment 0 bases; nucleotides outside the gene matches: 12. For the CDR3, the DNA is TGTGCCAGCAGAACACGGGCGCGACAGGGGATGAACACTGAAGCTTTCTTT. Translation: CASRTRARQGMNTEAFF.

The table lists this clonotype with many counts. The V and J genes are TRBV6-1 and TRBJ1-5; 8 nucleotides line up with TRBD1. The CDR3 covers 16 residues. J gave up 0 bases and V 5 bases, and 6 bases lay outside the gene matches. Germline V gene sequence: CDR1 MNHNS, CDR2 SASEGT. CDR3 protein: CASSTTGGYSNQPQHF. The CDR3 nucleotides are TGTGCCAGCAGTACCACAGGGGGGTATAGCAATCAGCCCCAGCATTTT.

This clonotype was found many times. Here the CDR3 DNA reads TGCAGCGTTCCCGCCAAGTTTGGCAGGACTGAAGCTTTCTTT. Translated, it gives CSVPAKFGRTEAFF. The genes are TRBV29-1 and TRBJ1-1; no firm D call. V was cut by 5 bases and J by 5 bases, with 18 bases left in between. This CDR3 has 14 residues. From germline, CDR1 is SQVTM and CDR2 ANQGSEA.

There are a few counts of this clonotype. V usage is TRBV5-6 and J usage is TRBJ1-1; D is undetermined. The CDR3 loop spans 11 amino acids. The ends were cut back, 4 bases at V and 5 bases at J, with 6 bases in the middle. CDR1 is SGHDT, CDR2 YYEEEE, per germline. CDR3 sequence (DNA): TGTGCCAGCAGCGATGATACTGAAGCTTTCTTT. It is translated as CASSDDTEAFF.